This T cell receptor beta chain appears in the sequencing data of a study of vaccination and CD4 T cells after COVID-19. Study information: Stimulation used overlapping spike peptides from SARS-CoV-2, HCoV-NL63, HCoV-OC43 and HCoV-229E. Study observations and caveats: When vaccine-specific clones from convalescent patients were examined, 304 of 307 were spike mono-reactive.

The treatment: roughly 11-day PBMC culture with coronavirus spike peptide pools or control peptides (ViraFEST assay). ViraFEST sequenced TCRs after peptide-pool expansion of antigen-specific T cells. An Oncomine TCR Beta short-read assay was used to sequence the DNA from cultured CD4+ T cells. Extraction of genomic DNA was performed on cultured CD4+ T cells. Each CDR3 protein gets one entry after TCRdb re-called the PCR reads with MiXCR. This table has around 12,000 distinct CDR3 sequences, roughly 41% appearing once. As regards this clonotype: Its antigen remains unidentified.

This CDR3 comprises 12 residues. V was cut by 5 bases and J by 0 bases, with 4 bases left in between. The rearrangement uses TRBV12-3 or TRBV12-4 and TRBJ1-1; D unclear. This sequence originates from a human donor who had recovered from COVID-19. Sequencing used CD4+ T cells from blood, cultured in vitro, obtained after SARS-CoV-2 vaccination. DNA of the CDR3: TGTGCCAGCAGTAGATTGAACACTGAAGCTTTCTTT. This codes for CASSRLNTEAFF.